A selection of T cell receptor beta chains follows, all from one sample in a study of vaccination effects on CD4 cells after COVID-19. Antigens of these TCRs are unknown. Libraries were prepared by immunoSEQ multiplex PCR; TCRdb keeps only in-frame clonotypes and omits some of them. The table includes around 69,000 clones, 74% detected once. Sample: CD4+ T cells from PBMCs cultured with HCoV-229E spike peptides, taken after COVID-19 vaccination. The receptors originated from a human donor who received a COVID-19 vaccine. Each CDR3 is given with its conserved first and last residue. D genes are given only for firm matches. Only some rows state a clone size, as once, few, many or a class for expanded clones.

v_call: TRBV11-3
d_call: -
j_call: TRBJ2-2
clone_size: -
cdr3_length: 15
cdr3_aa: CASSLEGGIAGELFF
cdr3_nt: TGTGCCAGCAGCTTGGAAGGGGGGATCGCCGGGGAGCTGTTTTTT

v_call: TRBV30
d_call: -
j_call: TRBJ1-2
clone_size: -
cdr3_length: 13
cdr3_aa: CAWSVNDNYGYTF
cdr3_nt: TGTGCCTGGAGTGTTAACGATAACTATGGCTACACCTTC

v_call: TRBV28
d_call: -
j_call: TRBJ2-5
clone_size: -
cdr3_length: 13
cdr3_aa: CARFPDCQETQYF
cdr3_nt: TGTGCCAGATTCCCGGACTGCCAAGAGACCCAGTACTTC

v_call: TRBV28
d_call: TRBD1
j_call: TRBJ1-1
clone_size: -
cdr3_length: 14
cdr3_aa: CASSWGQGASEAFF
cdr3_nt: TGTGCCAGCAGTTGGGGACAGGGGGCCTCTGAAGCTTTCTTT

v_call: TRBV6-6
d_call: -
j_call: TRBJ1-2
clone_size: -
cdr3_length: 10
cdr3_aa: CASGGPVVTF
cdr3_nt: TGTGCCAGCGGGGGACCCGTCGTGACCTTC

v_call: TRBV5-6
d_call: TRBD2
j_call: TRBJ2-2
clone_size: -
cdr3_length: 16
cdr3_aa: CASSFFSGANTGELFF
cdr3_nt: TGTGCCAGCAGCTTTTTTAGCGGGGCGAACACCGGGGAGCTGTTTTTT

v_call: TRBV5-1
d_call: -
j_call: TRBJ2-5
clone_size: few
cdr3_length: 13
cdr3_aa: CASSLDSQETQYF
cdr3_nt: TGCGCCAGCAGCTTGGACAGCCAAGAGACCCAGTACTTC

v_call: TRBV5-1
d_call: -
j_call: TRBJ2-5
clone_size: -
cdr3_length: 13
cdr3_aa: CASSFGGRETQYF
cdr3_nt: TGCGCCAGCAGCTTCGGGGGGCGGGAGACCCAGTACTTC

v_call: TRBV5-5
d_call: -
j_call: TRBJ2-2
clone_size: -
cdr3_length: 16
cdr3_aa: CASSSPAQINTGELFF
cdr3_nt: TGTGCCAGCAGCTCCCCGGCACAGATAAACACCGGGGAGCTGTTTTTT

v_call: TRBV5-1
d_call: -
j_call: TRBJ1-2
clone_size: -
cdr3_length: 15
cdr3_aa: CASSLGTSLNYGYTF
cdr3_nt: TGCGCCAGCAGCTTAGGGACCAGCCTGAACTATGGCTACACCTTC

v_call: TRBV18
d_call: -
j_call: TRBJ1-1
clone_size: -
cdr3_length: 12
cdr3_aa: CASSVGLSEAFF
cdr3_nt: TGTGCCAGCTCAGTTGGGTTGAGTGAAGCTTTCTTT

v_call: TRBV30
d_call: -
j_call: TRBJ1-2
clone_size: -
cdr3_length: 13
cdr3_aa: CAWSPGQTNGYTF
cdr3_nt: TGTGCCTGGAGTCCAGGACAGACTAATGGCTACACCTTC

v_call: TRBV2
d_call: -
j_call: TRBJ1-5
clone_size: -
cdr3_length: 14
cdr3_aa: CASKRGVEGQPQHF
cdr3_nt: TGTGCCAGCAAAAGGGGGGTTGAGGGTCAGCCCCAGCATTTT

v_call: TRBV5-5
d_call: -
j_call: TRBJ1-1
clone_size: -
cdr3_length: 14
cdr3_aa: CASSLAVGVTEAFF
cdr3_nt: TGTGCCAGCAGCTTGGCCGTTGGGGTCACTGAAGCTTTCTTT

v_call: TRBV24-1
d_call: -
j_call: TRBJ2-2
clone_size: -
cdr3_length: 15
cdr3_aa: CATSRAQVNTGELFF
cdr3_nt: TGTGCCACCAGTCGGGCTCAGGTGAACACCGGGGAGCTGTTTTTT

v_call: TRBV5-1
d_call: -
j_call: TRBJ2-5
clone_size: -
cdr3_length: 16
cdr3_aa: CASSLDLQTSRETQYF
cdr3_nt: TGCGCCAGCAGCTTGGACCTCCAGACTAGTAGGGAGACCCAGTACTTC

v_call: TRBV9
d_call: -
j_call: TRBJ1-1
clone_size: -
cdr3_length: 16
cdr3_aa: CASSPRQAHMNTEAFF
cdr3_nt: TGTGCCAGCAGCCCCCGACAGGCCCACATGAACACTGAAGCTTTCTTT

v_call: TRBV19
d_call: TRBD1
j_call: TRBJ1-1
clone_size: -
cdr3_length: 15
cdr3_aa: CASSRGGTGGTEAFF
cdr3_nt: TGTGCCAGTAGCCGGGGCGGGACAGGGGGAACTGAAGCTTTCTTT

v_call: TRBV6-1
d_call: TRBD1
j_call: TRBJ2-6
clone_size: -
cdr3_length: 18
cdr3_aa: CASREAGTANSGANVLTF
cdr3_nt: TGTGCCAGCAGAGAAGCCGGGACAGCGAACTCTGGGGCCAACGTCCTGACTTTC

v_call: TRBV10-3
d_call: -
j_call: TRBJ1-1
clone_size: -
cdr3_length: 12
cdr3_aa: CAISTGNTEAFF
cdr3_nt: TGTGCCATCAGTACAGGGAACACTGAAGCTTTCTTT